This record concerns one T cell receptor (beta chain) sequence. Replicate sorted-subset PCRs were loaded with around 200 ng DNA, about 31,000 T cell genomes. This table comes from immunoSEQ multiplex PCR, and its TCRdb copy is limited to in-frame clones, with some not included. The sample includes about 1 million clones, about 84% of them seen just once. This sample was taken from a study of shared clonotypes between healthy human individuals. The V and J ends lost 5 bases and 4 bases, in that order; junction bases with no gene match: 10. Germline CDR1 is SQVTM and CDR2 is ANQGSEA. This CDR3 has 15 residues.

The sequenced sample was memory CD4+ T cells from PBMCs. Regarding subset: CD45RA-negative fraction. This receptor was obtained from a man younger than 35 in good health. Some clones in this sample may be carry-over from other donors' samples. The chain has TRBV29-1 and TRBJ2-2; 7 bases align to TRBD2. The CDR3 coding sequence is TGCAGCGTTAGAGACAGTGGGGAGGGCACCGGGGAGCTGTTTTTT. This encodes CSVRDSGEGTGELFF.